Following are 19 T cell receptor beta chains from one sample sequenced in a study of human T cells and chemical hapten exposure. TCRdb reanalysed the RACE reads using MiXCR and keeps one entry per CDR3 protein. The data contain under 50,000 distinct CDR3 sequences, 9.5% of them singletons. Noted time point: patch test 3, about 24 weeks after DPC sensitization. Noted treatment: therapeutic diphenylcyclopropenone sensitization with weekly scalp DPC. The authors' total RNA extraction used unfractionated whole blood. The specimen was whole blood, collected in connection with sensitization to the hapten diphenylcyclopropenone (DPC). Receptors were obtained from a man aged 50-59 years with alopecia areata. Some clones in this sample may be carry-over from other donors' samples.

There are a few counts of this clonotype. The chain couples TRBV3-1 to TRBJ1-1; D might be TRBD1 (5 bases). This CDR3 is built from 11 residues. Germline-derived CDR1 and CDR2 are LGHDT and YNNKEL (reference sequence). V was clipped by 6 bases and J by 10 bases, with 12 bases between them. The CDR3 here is CASSAQGGAFF. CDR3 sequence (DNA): TGTGCCAGCAGTGCCCAGGGCGGAGCTTTCTTT.

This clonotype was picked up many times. CDR3 sequence: CASSYSNSVEQYF. CDR3 nucleotides: TGTGCCAGCAGTTACTCGAACTCCGTCGAGCAGTACTTC. The chain uses TRBV6-2 or TRBV6-3 and TRBJ2-7, with D unclear. Trimming shortened V by 0 bases and J by 6 bases, and 9 bases separated the two germline ends. The CDR3 is 13 residues long. Germline V gene lookup returns CDR1 MNHEY and CDR2 SVGEGT.

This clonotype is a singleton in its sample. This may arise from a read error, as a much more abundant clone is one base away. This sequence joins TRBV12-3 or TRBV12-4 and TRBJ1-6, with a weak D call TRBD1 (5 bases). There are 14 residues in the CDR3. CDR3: CVSRAPIPGSALHF. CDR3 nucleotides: TGTGTCAGCAGGGCACCAATCCCGGGGTCGGCCCTCCACTTT.

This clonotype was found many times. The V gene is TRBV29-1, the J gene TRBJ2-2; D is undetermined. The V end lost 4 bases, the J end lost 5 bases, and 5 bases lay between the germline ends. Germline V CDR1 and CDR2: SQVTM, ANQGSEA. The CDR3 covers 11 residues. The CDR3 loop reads CSVGGTGELFF. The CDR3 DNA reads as TGCAGCGTTGGGGGAACCGGGGAGCTGTTTTTT.

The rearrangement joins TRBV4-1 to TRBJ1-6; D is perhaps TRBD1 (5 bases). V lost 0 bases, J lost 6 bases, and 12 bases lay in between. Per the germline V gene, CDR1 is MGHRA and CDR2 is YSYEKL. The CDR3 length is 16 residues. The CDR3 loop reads CASSQDGGFGNSPLHF. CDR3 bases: TGCGCCAGCAGCCAAGACGGGGGATTCGGTAATTCACCCCTCCACTTT.

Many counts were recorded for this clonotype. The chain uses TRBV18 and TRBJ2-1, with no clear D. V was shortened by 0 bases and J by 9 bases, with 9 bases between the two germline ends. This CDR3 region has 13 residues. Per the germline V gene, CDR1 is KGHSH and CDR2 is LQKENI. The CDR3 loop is CASSPPLEVEQFF. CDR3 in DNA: TGTGCCAGCTCACCACCCCTAGAAGTTGAGCAGTTCTTC.

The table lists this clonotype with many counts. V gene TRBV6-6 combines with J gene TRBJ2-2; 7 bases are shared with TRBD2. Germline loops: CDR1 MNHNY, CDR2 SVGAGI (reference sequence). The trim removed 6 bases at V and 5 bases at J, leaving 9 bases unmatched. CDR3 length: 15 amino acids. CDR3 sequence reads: CASSPRLATTGELFF. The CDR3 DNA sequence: TGTGCCAGCAGCCCACGACTAGCTACAACCGGGGAGCTGTTTTTT.

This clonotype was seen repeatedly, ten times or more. CDR3 in amino acids: CASSLSWGLSNQPQHF. In DNA, the CDR3 is TGTGCCAGCAGTTTATCGTGGGGTCTTAGCAATCAGCCCCAGCATTTT. The chain has TRBV27 and TRBJ1-5; D is unclear. V was pared by 0 bases and J by 0 bases, with 9 bases between. Germline V gene lookup returns CDR1 MNHEY and CDR2 SMNVEV (reference sequence). CDR3 length: 16 amino acids.

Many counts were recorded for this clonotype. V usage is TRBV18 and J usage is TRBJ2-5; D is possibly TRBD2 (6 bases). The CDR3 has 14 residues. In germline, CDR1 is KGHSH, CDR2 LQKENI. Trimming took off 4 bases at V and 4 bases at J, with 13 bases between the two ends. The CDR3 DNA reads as TGTGCCAGCTCACGAACTAGCTACGGAGAGACCCAGTACTTC. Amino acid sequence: CASSRTSYGETQYF.

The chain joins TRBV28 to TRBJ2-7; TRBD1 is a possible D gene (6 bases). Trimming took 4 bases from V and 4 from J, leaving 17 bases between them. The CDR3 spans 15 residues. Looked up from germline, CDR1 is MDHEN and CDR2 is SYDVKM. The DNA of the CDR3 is TGTGCCAGCAGTTCCTCCGGGACACGGACTTACGAGCAGTACTTC. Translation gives CASSSSGTRTYEQYF.

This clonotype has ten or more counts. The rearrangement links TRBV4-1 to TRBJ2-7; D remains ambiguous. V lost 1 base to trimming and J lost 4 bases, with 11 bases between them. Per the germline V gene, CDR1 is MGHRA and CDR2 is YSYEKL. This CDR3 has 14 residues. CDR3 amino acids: CASSQAHGYYEQYF. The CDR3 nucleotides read TGCGCCAGCAGCCAAGCTCACGGATATTACGAGCAGTACTTC.

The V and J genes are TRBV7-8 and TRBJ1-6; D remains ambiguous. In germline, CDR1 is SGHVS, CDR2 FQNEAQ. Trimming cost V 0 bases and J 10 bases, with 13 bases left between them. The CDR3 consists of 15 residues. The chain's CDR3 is CASSLAPGRESPLHF. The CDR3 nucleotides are TGTGCCAGCAGCTTAGCACCAGGAAGGGAGTCACCCCTCCACTTT.

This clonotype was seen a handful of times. The CDR3 protein is CASSLVLAGQYNEQFF. CDR3 DNA sequence: TGTGCCAGCAGCTTAGTACTAGCGGGCCAATACAATGAGCAGTTCTTC. This chain uses TRBV13 with TRBJ2-1; TRBD2 matches 9 bases. Trimming removed 1 base from V and 4 bases from J; junction bases left unmatched: 5. This CDR3 is built from 16 residues. CDR1 is PRHDT, CDR2 FYEKMQ, per germline (reference sequence).

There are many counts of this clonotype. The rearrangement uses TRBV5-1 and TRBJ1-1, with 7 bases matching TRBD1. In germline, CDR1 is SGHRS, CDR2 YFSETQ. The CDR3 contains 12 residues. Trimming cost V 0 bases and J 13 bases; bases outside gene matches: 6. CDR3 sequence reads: CASSLGAGGVFF. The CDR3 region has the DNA TGCGCCAGCAGCTTGGGGGCAGGGGGAGTTTTCTTT. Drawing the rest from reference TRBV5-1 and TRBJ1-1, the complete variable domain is KAGVTQTPRYLIKTRGQQVTLSCSPISGHRSVSWYQQTPGQGLQFLFEYFSETQRNKGNFPGRFSGRQFSNSRSEMNVSTLELGDSALYLCASSLGAGGVFFGQGTRLTVV.

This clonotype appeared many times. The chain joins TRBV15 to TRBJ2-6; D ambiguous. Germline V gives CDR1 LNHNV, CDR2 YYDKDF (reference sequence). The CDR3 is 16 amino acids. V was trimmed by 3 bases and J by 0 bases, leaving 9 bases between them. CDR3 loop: CATSSGQNSGANVLTF. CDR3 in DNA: TGTGCCACCAGCAGCGGCCAGAACTCTGGGGCCAACGTCCTGACTTTC.

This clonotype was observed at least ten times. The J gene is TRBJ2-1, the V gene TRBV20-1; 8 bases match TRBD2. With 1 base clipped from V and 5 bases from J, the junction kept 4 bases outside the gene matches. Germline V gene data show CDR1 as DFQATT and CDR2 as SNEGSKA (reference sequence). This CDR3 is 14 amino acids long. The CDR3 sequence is CSARAGGPNNEQFF. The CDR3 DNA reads TGCAGTGCTAGAGCGGGAGGGCCAAACAATGAGCAGTTCTTC.

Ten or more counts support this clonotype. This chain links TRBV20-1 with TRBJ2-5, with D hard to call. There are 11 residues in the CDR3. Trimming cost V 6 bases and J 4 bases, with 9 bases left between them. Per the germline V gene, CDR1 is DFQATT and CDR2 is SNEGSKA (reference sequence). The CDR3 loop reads CSAVPRETQYF. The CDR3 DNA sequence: TGCAGTGCCGTCCCACGAGAGACCCAGTACTTC.

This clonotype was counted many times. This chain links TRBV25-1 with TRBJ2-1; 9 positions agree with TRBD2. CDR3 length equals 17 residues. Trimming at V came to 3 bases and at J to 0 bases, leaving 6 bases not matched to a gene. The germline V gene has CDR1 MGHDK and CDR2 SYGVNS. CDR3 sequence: CASSDGAGGPSYNEQFF. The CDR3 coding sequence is TGTGCCAGCAGTGACGGTGCGGGAGGGCCCTCCTACAATGAGCAGTTCTTC. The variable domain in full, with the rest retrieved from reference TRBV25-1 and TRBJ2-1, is EADIYQTPRYLVIGTGKKITLECSQTMGHDKMYWYQQDPGMELHLIHYSYGVNSTEKGDLSSESTVSRIRTEHFPLTLESARPSHTSQYLCASSDGAGGPSYNEQFFGPGTRLTVL.

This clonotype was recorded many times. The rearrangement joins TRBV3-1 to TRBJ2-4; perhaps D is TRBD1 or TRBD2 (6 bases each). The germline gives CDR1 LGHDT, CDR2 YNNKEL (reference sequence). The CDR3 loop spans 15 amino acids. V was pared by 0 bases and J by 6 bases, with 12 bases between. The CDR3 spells CASSQDGGLGNIQYF. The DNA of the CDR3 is TGTGCCAGCAGCCAAGATGGGGGGCTGGGAAACATTCAGTACTTC. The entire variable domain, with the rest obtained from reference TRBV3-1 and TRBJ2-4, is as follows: DTAVSQTPKYLVTQMGNDKSIKCEQNLGHDTMYWYKQDSKKFLKIMFSYNNKELIINETVPNRFSPKSPDKAHLNLHINSLELGDSAVYFCASSQDGGLGNIQYFGAGTRLSVL.